The present T cell receptor beta chain was sequenced within a study of CD8 T cells in ankylosing spondylitis. TCR beta libraries were made by quantitative 5'-RACE with molecular barcodes. TCRdb re-analysed the 5' RACE reads in MiXCR, keeping a single row per CDR3 protein. The sample consists of hundreds of thousands of distinct CDR3 sequences, about 18% of them appearing once. Study results and caveats: There was reportedly significant enrichment of clones that were disease-linked in matched ankylosing spondylitis synovial fluid. Among TCR beta sequences, a motif of several highly homologous variants appeared characteristic of ankylosing spondylitis blood. Previous work reported some of these motif variants in the synovial fluid and blood of reactive arthritis. Disease-linked clones were CD8+ and relatively rare in peripheral blood.

With respect to this clonotype: Its antigen remains unknown.

The CDR3 has 13 amino acids. Trimming removed 9 bases from V and 3 bases from J, with 9 bases in between. CDR1 and CDR2 (germline): SGHVT, SQSDAQ. The receptor was isolated from a male donor with ankylosing spondylitis. The source material was blood, either unsorted or a sorted T cell fraction (not recorded which). V is TRBV7-4 and J is TRBJ1-6; the D gene is possibly TRBD1 (5 bases). CDR3 sequence reads: CASSQGYNSPLHF. Here the CDR3 DNA reads TGTGCCAGTTCTCAGGGCTATAATTCACCCCTCCACTTT.